This T cell receptor beta chain is drawn from a study of blood T cell repertoires in COVID-19. As for the study in general: The study drew acute and convalescent COVID-19 samples from the United States, Italy and Spain. T cells, B-cell-depleted T cells, or PBMCs provided the cDNA or gDNA that served as material.

Clones were read by immunoSEQ multiplex PCR, and TCRdb kept only the in-frame ones, dropping some. The sample records 160,000 or so clones, more than 65% being singletons. The ends lost 0 bases at V and 3 bases at J; junction bases unmatched: 5. The CDR3 loop spans 15 amino acids. CDR1 MGHRA and CDR2 YSYEKL come from the germline V gene. The specimen was peripheral blood. The receptor's source is a woman older than 75 with acute or convalescent COVID-19. The V call is TRBV4-1, the J call TRBJ2-7, with TRBD1 matching 7 bases. The CDR3 loop is CASSQDETGHYEQYF. The CDR3, as DNA: TGCGCCAGCAGCCAAGATGAGACAGGGCACTACGAGCAGTACTTC.